Each of the 3 T cell receptor beta chains below was sequenced from the same sample in a study of CD8 T cells in ankylosing spondylitis (dated by TCRdb to 2016 to 2017). The library was produced with 5' RACE. Reads for this sample came from an Illumina HiSeq 2500. The public reads were reprocessed in TCRdb via fastp at Q25 and MiXCR, keeping in-frame beta chains. Rows matching on CDR3 protein sequence are summarized as one entry with the most common DNA and genes. The sample data list more than 200,000 distinct CDR3 sequences, and 20% to 30% of these were observed just once. The top ten clonotypes cover roughly 0.6% of the sample. Specimen: blood, either unsorted or a sorted T cell fraction (not recorded which). These receptors originate from a male donor with ankylosing spondylitis or in good health (not recorded which).

This clonotype was detected a few times. The chain combines TRBV6-1 with TRBJ2-2; 9 bases are a match to TRBD1. This CDR3 is built from 15 residues. With 5 bases clipped from V and 5 bases from J, the junction kept 6 bases outside the gene matches. The germline V gene has CDR1 MNHNS and CDR2 SASEGT. DNA of the CDR3: TGTGCCAGCAGTAGGACAGGGGTCATAACCGGGGAGCTGTTTTTT. Its translation is CASSRTGVITGELFF.

The sample holds many counts of this clonotype. The chain uses TRBV29-1 and TRBJ2-1; D possibly corresponds to TRBD2 (5 bases). Trimming removed 3 bases from V and 8 bases from J, with 11 bases in between. CDR1 and CDR2 (germline): SQVTM, ANQGSEA. This CDR3 is built from 12 residues. The CDR3 DNA is TGCAGCGTTGATATAGCGTGGGATGAGCAGTTCTTC. It specifies CSVDIAWDEQFF.

The rearrangement uses TRBV19 and TRBJ1-5, with D possibly matching TRBD1 (6 bases). CDR3 length: 15 amino acids. From germline, CDR1 is LNHDA and CDR2 SQIVND (reference sequence). V was clipped by 7 bases and J by 3 bases, with 16 bases between them. Written as DNA, the CDR3 is TGTGCCAGTACCGATAGGGGGGGCGTCAATCAGCCCCAGCATTTT. It specifies CASTDRGGVNQPQHF.